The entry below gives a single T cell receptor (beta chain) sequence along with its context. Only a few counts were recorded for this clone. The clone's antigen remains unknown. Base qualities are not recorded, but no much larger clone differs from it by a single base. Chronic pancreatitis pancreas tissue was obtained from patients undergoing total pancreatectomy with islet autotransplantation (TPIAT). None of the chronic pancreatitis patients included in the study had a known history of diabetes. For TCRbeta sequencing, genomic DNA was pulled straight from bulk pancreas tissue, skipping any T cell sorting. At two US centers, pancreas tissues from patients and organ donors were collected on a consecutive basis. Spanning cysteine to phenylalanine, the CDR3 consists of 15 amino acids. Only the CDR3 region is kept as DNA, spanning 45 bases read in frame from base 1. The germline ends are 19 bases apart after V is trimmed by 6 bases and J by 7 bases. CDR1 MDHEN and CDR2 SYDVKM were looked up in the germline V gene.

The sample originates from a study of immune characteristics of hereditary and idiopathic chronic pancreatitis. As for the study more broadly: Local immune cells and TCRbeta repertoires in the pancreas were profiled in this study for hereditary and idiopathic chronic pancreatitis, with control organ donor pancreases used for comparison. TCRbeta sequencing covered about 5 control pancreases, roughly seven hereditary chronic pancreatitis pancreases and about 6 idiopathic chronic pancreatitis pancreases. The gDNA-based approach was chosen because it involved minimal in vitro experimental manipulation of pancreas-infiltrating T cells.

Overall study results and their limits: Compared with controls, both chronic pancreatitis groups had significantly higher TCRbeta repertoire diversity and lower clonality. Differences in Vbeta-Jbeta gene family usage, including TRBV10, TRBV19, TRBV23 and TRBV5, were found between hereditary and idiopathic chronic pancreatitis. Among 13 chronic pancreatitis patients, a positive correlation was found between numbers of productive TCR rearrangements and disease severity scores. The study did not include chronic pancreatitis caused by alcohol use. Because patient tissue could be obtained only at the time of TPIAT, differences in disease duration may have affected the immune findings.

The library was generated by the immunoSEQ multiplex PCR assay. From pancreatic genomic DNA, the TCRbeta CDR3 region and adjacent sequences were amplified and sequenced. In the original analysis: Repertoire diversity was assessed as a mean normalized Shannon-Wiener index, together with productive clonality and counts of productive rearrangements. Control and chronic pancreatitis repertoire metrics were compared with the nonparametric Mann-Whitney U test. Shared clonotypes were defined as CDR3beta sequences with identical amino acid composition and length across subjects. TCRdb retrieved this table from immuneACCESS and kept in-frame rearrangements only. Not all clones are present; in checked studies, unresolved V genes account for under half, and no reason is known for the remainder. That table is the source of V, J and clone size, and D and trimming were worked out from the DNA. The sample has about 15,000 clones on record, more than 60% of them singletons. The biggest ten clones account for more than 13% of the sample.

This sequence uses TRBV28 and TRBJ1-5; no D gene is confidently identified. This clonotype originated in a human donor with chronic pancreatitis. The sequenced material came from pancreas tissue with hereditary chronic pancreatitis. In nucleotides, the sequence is TGTGCCAGCAGCCCGCTGGCTGGGGAGACACAGCCCCAGCATTTT. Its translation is CASSPLAGETQPQHF. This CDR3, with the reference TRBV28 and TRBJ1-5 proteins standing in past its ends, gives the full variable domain DVKVTQSSRYLVKRTGEKVFLECVQDMDHENMFWYRQDPGLGLRLIYFSYDVKMKEKGDIPEGYSVSREKKERFSLILESASTNQTSMYLCASSPLAGETQPQHFGDGTRLSIL.